This T cell receptor (beta chain) was recorded in a study of cytomegalovirus exposure and HLA in healthy donors. A word on this clone: The junction differs from germline at one of its ends, possibly a read error.

In the PCR, 60 Vbeta and 13 Jbeta primers were used. Methods used by the authors: Later reanalysis found tens of millions of unique TCR beta chains, 10 million to 14 million of them shared. The repertoire was sequenced with immunoSEQ multiplex PCR; TCRdb's copy has only in-frame clones and lacks some. V and J calls and clone size are copied from that table; D and trimming were computed from the DNA. The table includes about 130,000 clones, about 86% detected once. The clonotype originates from a man younger than 30 in good health and CMV-seronegative. Sequencing was done on a sample of PBMCs.

This CDR3 reads CASSSRDTQYF. The CDR3 nucleotides are TGTGCCAGTAGTAGCAGAGATACGCAGTATTTT. V gene TRBV19 combines with J gene TRBJ2-3; no reliable D call. This CDR3 spans 11 amino acids. Germline-derived CDR1 and CDR2 are LNHDA and SQIVND (reference sequence).